Shown below are 25 T cell receptor beta chains from a single sample sequenced in a study of control samples from healthy donors and cancer patients. This table comes from immunoSEQ multiplex PCR, and its TCRdb copy is limited to in-frame clones, with some not included. The table includes 350,000 to 450,000 clones, 90% detected once. The sequenced sample was PBMCs. These receptor sequences come from a man between 35 and 55 years old with head and neck cancer.

CDR3 nucleotides: TGTGCCAGCAGCGTAGAAGCGGGAGGGCCAAACGAGCAGTTCTTC. Residues: CASSVEAGGPNEQFF. The gene calls are TRBV9 and TRBJ2-1, with TRBD2 matching over 10 bases. The germline V gene encodes CDR1 SGDLS and CDR2 YYNGEE. V gave up 0 bases and J gave up 10 bases; unmatched junction bases: 7. The CDR3 runs 15 residues.

This chain uses TRBV29-1 with TRBJ2-2; D remains ambiguous. The V and J ends lost 4 bases and 1 base respectively, with 7 bases between them. The CDR3 runs 13 residues. Looked up from germline, CDR1 is SQVTM and CDR2 is ANQGSEA. The CDR3 DNA follows: TGCAGCGTTGCCAACCGGAACACCGGGGAGCTGTTTTTT. The encoded protein is CSVANRNTGELFF.

This sequence joins TRBV5-1 and TRBJ2-3; D may be TRBD1 (6 bases). V lost 0 bases to trimming and J lost 0 bases, with 11 bases between them. CDR3 length equals 16 residues. The V gene's germline CDR1 is SGHRS and CDR2 YFSETQ. The CDR3 DNA reads as TGCGCCAGCAGCTTGGGTGGGACACTAAGCACAGATACGCAGTATTTT. This codes for CASSLGGTLSTDTQYF.

The chain links TRBV30 to TRBJ2-5, with D tentatively TRBD2 (6 bases). Per the germline V gene, CDR1 is GTSNPN and CDR2 is SVGIG (reference sequence). The CDR3 is made up of 14 amino acids. The V end was cut by 7 bases, the J end by 5 bases, with 20 bases between. Here the CDR3 reads CASLLPLAGETQYF. The CDR3 DNA is TGTGCCTCCCTCTTACCACTAGCAGGGGAGACCCAGTACTTC.

The J gene is TRBJ1-6, the V gene TRBV27; D is uncertain. The CDR3 contains 14 residues. V shed 3 bases and J shed 7 bases, with 10 bases lying between them. Germline V gene data show CDR1 as MNHEY and CDR2 as SMNVEV (reference sequence). The CDR3 nucleotides are TGTGCCAGCAGTTTTATAGGGTTGAATTCACCCCTCCACTTT. Residues: CASSFIGLNSPLHF.

This rearrangement joins TRBV27 to TRBJ1-4, with D possibly matching TRBD1 (5 bases). This CDR3 has 15 residues. V was clipped by 1 base and J by 7 bases, with 13 bases between them. CDR1 is MNHEY, CDR2 SMNVEV, per germline (reference sequence). The CDR3 bases are TGTGCCAGCAGTTTATGGGGGATGGGGCGTGAAAAACTGTTTTTT. It specifies CASSLWGMGREKLFF. Based on the CDR3 plus reference TRBV27 and TRBJ1-4, the full variable domain is EAQVTQNPRYLITVTGKKLTVTCSQNMNHEYMSWYRQDPGLGLRQIYYSMNVEVTDKGDVPEGYKVSRKEKRNFPLILESPSPNQTSLYFCASSLWGMGREKLFFGSGTQLSVL.

The CDR3 DNA reads as TGTGCCAGCATCTTCGACAGGGTGGACACTGAAGCTTTCTTT. Translated, it gives CASIFDRVDTEAFF. This chain links TRBV6-5 with TRBJ1-1, with TRBD1 identical over 7 bases. The germline gives CDR1 MNHEY, CDR2 SVGAGI. Losses at the gene ends were 7 bases for V and 3 bases for J; bases not matched to a gene: 8. The CDR3 loop spans 14 amino acids.

The chain has TRBV4-1 and TRBJ2-5; possibly TRBD1 or TRBD2 for D (5 bases each). The V end lost 4 bases, the J end lost 2 bases, and 11 bases lay between the germline ends. This CDR3 spans 14 amino acids. The V gene's germline CDR1 is MGHRA and CDR2 YSYEKL. The CDR3 loop reads CASSPGRQQETQYF. CDR3 bases: TGCGCCAGCAGCCCGGGACGGCAACAAGAGACCCAGTACTTC.

J is TRBJ1-2 and V is TRBV2; D unresolved. The ends were cut back, 2 bases at V and 13 bases at J, with 11 bases in the middle. This CDR3 comprises 11 residues. Germline V gene lookup returns CDR1 SNHLY and CDR2 FYNNEI. The CDR3, as DNA: TGTGCCAGCAGTGAATCCCGAACCCCCACCTTC. Translation gives CASSESRTPTF.

The V gene is TRBV5-1, the J gene TRBJ1-3; D gene unclear. Trimming stripped 0 bases from V and 0 bases from J, with 7 bases between. Germline CDR1 is SGHRS and CDR2 is YFSETQ. The CDR3 sequence is 15 residues long. The CDR3 here is CASSLEWGSGNTIYF. The DNA for the CDR3 is TGCGCCAGCAGCTTGGAGTGGGGCTCTGGAAACACCATATATTTT. Filled out from reference TRBV5-1 and TRBJ1-3, the complete variable domain reads KAGVTQTPRYLIKTRGQQVTLSCSPISGHRSVSWYQQTPGQGLQFLFEYFSETQRNKGNFPGRFSGRQFSNSRSEMNVSTLELGDSALYLCASSLEWGSGNTIYFGEGSWLTVV.

This chain connects TRBV9 to TRBJ2-7; D is possibly TRBD2 (5 bases). Trimming removed 0 bases from V and 2 bases from J, with 12 bases in between. Germline assignment: CDR1 SGDLS and CDR2 YYNGEE. The CDR3 spans 15 residues. CDR3 sequence reads: CASSVGGEGPYEQYF. The DNA for the CDR3 is TGTGCCAGCAGCGTAGGTGGCGAGGGCCCCTACGAGCAGTACTTC. Full variable domain (missing parts from reference TRBV9 and TRBJ2-7): DSGVTQTPKHLITATGQRVTLRCSPRSGDLSVYWYQQSLDQGLQFLIQYYNGEERAKGNILERFSAQQFPDLHSELNLSSLELGDSALYFCASSVGGEGPYEQYFGPGTRLTVT.

The J gene is TRBJ1-1, the V gene TRBV5-1; D ambiguous. V lost 6 bases, J lost 2 bases, and 17 bases lay in between. This CDR3 is 15 amino acids long. Germline values: CDR1 SGHRS, CDR2 YFSETQ. The CDR3 protein is CASNEAEPGNTEAFF. As DNA, the CDR3 is TGCGCCAGCAATGAGGCTGAGCCGGGAAACACTGAAGCTTTCTTT.

This clone was detected only a few times. CDR3 nucleotide sequence: TGTGCCAGCAGCTTAGCCCCACCGGGACAGCCCCAGCATTTT. Translation gives CASSLAPPGQPQHF. The rearrangement joins TRBV7-2 to TRBJ1-5, with D uncertain. Germline-derived CDR1 and CDR2 are SGHTA and FQGNSA. The CDR3 is 14 amino acids. V dropped 0 bases and J dropped 7 bases, with 10 bases sitting between them.

Only a few counts were recorded for this clone. The chain links TRBV2 to TRBJ2-7, with TRBD2 matching 8 bases. J gave up 2 bases and V 3 bases, and 6 bases lay outside the gene matches. There are 15 residues in the CDR3. Germline CDR1 reads SNHLY; CDR2 reads FYNNEI. The CDR3 DNA is TGTGCCAGCAGTGACAATCGGGGGGGTCCCTACGAGCAGTACTTC. Its translation is CASSDNRGGPYEQYF. Complete variable domain (other parts from reference TRBV2 and TRBJ2-7): EPEVTQTPSHQVTQMGQEVILRCVPISNHLYFYWYRQILGQKVEFLVSFYNNEISEKSEIFDDQFSVERPDGSNFTLKIRSTKLEDSAMYFCASSDNRGGPYEQYFGPGTRLTVT.

The genes are TRBV6-6 and TRBJ1-1, with TRBD1 identical over 8 bases. V gave up 3 bases and J gave up 3 bases; unmatched junction bases: 3. Germline CDR1 reads MNHNY; CDR2 reads SVGAGI (reference sequence). The CDR3 is 14 amino acids. The DNA for the CDR3 is TGTGCCAGCAGTTATAAACAGGGGGACACTGAAGCTTTCTTT. Protein: CASSYKQGDTEAFF.

This clone was observed a single time. This rearrangement joins TRBV7-8 to TRBJ2-7; weak D call: TRBD1 (6 bases). The CDR3 has 14 amino acids. Looked up from germline, CDR1 is SGHVS and CDR2 is FQNEAQ. The ends were cut back, 1 base at V and 5 bases at J, with 12 bases in the middle. CDR3 sequence (DNA): TGTGCCAGCAGCTTAGGGCAGGGGTTCCACGAGCAGTACTTC. Encoded protein: CASSLGQGFHEQYF.

This rearrangement joins TRBV30 to TRBJ1-2; no firm D call. This CDR3 comprises 14 residues. Germline CDR1 reads GTSNPN; CDR2 reads SVGIG (reference sequence). V was clipped by 0 bases and J by 2 bases, with 10 bases between them. The CDR3 protein is CAWSVRAANYGYTF. The DNA of the CDR3 is TGTGCCTGGAGTGTACGGGCAGCCAACTATGGCTACACCTTC. The entire variable domain, with the rest obtained from reference TRBV30 and TRBJ1-2, is as follows: SQTIHQWPATLVQPVGSPLSLECTVEGTSNPNLYWYRQAAGRGLQLLFYSVGIGQISSEVPQNLSASRPQDRQFILSSKKLLLSDSGFYLCAWSVRAANYGYTFGSGTRLTVV.

The chain carries TRBV30 and TRBJ2-3; a possible D gene is TRBD2 (6 bases). CDR3 length: 13 amino acids. The germline V and J ends were trimmed by 4 bases and 3 bases, with 11 bases remaining between them. Germline CDR1 and CDR2: GTSNPN and SVGIG (reference sequence). The CDR3 loop reads CAWNKGRTDTQYF. CDR3 DNA sequence: TGTGCCTGGAACAAAGGGAGGACAGATACGCAGTATTTT. The full variable domain, its missing parts supplied by reference TRBV30 and TRBJ2-3, is SQTIHQWPATLVQPVGSPLSLECTVEGTSNPNLYWYRQAAGRGLQLLFYSVGIGQISSEVPQNLSASRPQDRQFILSSKKLLLSDSGFYLCAWNKGRTDTQYFGPGTRLTVL.

Notes on this clone: The same CDR3 can be traced to other DNA sequences in this sample. The chain is built from TRBV12-3 or TRBV12-4 and TRBJ2-7; D may be TRBD2 (6 bases). Trimming took 5 bases from V and 2 from J, leaving 10 bases between them. This CDR3 spans 13 amino acids. The CDR3 protein is CASSRDSAYEQYF. As DNA, the CDR3 is TGTGCCAGCAGTCGGGACTCCGCCTACGAGCAGTACTTC.

The chain has TRBV5-6 and TRBJ1-1; D ambiguous. The V and J ends lost 3 bases and 6 bases respectively, with 18 bases between them. The CDR3 totals 15 residues. Germline V gene data show CDR1 as SGHDT and CDR2 as YYEEEE. The chain's CDR3 is CASSSGVIYSSEAFF. The CDR3 DNA is TGTGCCAGCAGCTCGGGCGTGATATACAGCTCTGAAGCTTTCTTT.

The table lists this clone with a count of one. V is TRBV19 and J is TRBJ1-4; D is uncertain. CDR3 size: 15 residues. Germline assignment: CDR1 LNHDA and CDR2 SQIVND (reference sequence). The V end was cut by 3 bases, the J end by 8 bases, with 16 bases between. The CDR3 loop reads CASSIPAQQFEKLFF. The DNA for the CDR3 is TGTGCCAGTAGTATCCCAGCACAGCAATTCGAAAAACTGTTTTTT.

The CDR3 loop reads CATSGFRENTGELFF. CDR3 in DNA: TGTGCCACCAGTGGGTTCAGGGAGAACACCGGGGAGCTGTTTTTT. The rearrangement joins TRBV24-1 to TRBJ2-2; possible D gene TRBD1, 5 bases. The germline gives CDR1 KGHDR, CDR2 SFDVKD. V lost 5 bases and J lost 1, with 10 bases in between. The CDR3 runs to 15 residues.

The genes are TRBV12-3 or TRBV12-4 and TRBJ2-7, with D maybe TRBD2 (5 bases). The germline V and J ends were trimmed by 4 bases and 5 bases, with 6 bases remaining between them. The CDR3 sequence is 11 residues long. CDR3 loop: CASSSGDEQYF. The DNA of the CDR3 is TGTGCCAGCAGTTCCGGGGACGAGCAGTACTTC.

The CDR3 sequence is CASSQDLVIQPQHF. The CDR3 DNA is TGTGCCAGCAGCCAAGACTTGGTTATTCAGCCCCAGCATTTT. The J gene is TRBJ1-5, the V gene TRBV3-1 (or the pseudogene TRBV3-2), with unresolved D. This CDR3 has 14 residues. The V end was cut by 0 bases, the J end by 6 bases, with 9 bases between. Germline CDR1 reads LGHDT; CDR2 reads YNNKEL (reference sequence).

This chain connects TRBV5-1 to TRBJ2-5; 7 nucleotides match TRBD1. The germline V gene has CDR1 SGHRS and CDR2 YFSETQ. CDR3 length equals 17 residues. V trimming: 1 base; J trimming: 1 base; junction bases outside the gene matches: 10. The CDR3 loop reads CASSLSVSTGPQETQYF. The CDR3 DNA reads TGCGCCAGCAGCTTGTCGGTCTCGACAGGGCCCCAAGAGACCCAGTACTTC.